The present entry profiles one TCR beta chain with its context. What it binds is not known. This entry belongs to a study of T cells in Graves' hyperthyroidism and ophthalmopathy. Looking at the study overall: The blood sample was taken at first diagnosis, before treatment began. Study-wide results and caveats: The authors' 13 V-J model separated ophthalmopathy from stable hyperthyroidism. Most expanded thyroid clonotypes above 0.001 recurred in blood.

V gave up 7 bases and J gave up 0 bases, with 13 bases separating them. The CDR3 has 15 residues. The V gene's germline CDR1 is ENHRY and CDR2 SYGVKD. Patients aged 18 to 65 had newly diagnosed hyperthyroidism that had lasted under 2 months. RNA transcripts were the template for amplifying TCR beta CDR3 regions. The study used the HTBI primer set for a first-round RT-PCR of the TCR CDR3. TCRdb called the multiplex PCR reads again in MiXCR, with one record for every CDR3 protein. The sample includes hundreds of thousands of distinct CDR3 sequences, around a sixth of them seen just once. This clonotype was obtained from a woman between 18 and 30 years old with Graves' hyperthyroidism. What was sequenced was blood. The V gene is TRBV10-3, the J gene TRBJ1-5; D remains unclear. The CDR3 is CAIKPTSDSNQPQHF. CDR3 nucleotide sequence: TGTGCCATCAAACCGACATCTGATAGCAATCAGCCCCAGCATTTT.